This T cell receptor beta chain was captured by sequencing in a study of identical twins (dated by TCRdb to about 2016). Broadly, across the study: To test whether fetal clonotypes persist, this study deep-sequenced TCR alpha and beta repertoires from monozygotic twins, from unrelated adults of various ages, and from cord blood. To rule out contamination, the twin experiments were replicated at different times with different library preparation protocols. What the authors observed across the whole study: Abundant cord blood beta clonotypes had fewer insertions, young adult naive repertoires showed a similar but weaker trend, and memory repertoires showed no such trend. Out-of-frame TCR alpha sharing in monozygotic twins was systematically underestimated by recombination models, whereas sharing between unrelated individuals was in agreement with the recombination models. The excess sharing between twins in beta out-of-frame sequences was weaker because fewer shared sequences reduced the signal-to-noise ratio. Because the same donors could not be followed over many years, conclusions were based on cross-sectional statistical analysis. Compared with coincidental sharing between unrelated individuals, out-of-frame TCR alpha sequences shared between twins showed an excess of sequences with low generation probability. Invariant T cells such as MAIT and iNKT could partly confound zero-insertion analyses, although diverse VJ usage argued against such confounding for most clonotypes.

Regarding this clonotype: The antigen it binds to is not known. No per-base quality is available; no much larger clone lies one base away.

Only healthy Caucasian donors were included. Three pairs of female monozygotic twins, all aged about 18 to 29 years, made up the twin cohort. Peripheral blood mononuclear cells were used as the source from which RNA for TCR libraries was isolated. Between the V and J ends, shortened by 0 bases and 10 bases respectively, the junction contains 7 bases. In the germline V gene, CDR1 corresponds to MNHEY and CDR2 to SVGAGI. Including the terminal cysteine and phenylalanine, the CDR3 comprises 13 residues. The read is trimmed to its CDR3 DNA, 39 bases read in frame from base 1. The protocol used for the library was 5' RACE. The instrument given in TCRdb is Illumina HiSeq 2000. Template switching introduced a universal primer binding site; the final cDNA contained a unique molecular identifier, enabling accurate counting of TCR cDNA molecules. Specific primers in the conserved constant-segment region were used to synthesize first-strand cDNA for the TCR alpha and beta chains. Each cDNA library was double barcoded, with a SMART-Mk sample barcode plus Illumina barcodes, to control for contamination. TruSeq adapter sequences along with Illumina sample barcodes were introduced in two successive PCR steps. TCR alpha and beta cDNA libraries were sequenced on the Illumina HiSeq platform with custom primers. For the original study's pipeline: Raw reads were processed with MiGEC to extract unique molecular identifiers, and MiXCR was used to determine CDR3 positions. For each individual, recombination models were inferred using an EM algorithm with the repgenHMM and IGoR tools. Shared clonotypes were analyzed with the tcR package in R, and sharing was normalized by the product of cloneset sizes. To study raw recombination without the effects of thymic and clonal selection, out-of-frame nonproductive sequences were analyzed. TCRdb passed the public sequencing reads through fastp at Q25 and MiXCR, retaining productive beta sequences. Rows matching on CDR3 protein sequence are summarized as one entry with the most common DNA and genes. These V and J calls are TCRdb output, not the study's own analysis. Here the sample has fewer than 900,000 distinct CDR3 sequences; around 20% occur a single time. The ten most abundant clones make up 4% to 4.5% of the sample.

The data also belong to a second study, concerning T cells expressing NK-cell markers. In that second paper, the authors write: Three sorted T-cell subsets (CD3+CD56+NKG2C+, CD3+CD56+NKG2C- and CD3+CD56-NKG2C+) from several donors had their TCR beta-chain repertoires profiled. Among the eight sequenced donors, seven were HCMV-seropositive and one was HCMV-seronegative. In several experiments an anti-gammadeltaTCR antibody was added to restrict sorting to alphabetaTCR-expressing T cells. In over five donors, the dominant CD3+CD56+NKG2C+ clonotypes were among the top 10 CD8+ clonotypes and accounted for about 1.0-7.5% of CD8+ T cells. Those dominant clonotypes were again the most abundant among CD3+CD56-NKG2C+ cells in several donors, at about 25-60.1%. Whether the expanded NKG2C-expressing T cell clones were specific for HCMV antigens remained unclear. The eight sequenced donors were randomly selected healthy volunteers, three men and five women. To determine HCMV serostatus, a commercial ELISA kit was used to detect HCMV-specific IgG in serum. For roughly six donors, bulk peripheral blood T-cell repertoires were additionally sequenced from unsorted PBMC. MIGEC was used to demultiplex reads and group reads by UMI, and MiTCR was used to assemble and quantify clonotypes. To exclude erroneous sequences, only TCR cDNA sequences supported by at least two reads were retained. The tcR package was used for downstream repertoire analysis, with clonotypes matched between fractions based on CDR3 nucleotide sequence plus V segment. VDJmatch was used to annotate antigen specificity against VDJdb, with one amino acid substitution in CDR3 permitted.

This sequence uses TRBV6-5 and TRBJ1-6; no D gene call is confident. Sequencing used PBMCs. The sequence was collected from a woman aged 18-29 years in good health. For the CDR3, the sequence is CASSYSRGSPLHF. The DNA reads TGTGCCAGCAGTTACTCGCGTGGATCACCCCTCCACTTT.